A single T cell receptor (beta chain) is shown here with its context. How the authors handled the data: Counts of nucleated cells, estimated from reference gene primer amplification, were obtained. This table comes from immunoSEQ multiplex PCR, and its TCRdb copy is limited to in-frame clones, with some not included. The V and J calls and the clone size are those of that table, but D and trimming were determined from the DNA. The sample consists of under 150,000 clones, around 91% of them appearing once. The sample originates from a study of blood T cell repertoires in COVID-19. Study-level background: COVID-19 samples collected from the United States, Italy and Spain covered acute and convalescent phases. Nucleic acid was either cDNA or gDNA, and it came from T cells, B-cell-depleted T cells, or PBMCs.

The CDR3 runs to 17 residues. Germline CDR1 reads LGHNA; CDR2 reads YSLEER. V lost 4 bases, J lost 1 base, and 10 bases stayed unmatched. Specimen: peripheral blood. The chain joins TRBV4-3 to TRBJ1-1, with TRBD1 matching over 9 bases. The sequence came from a woman aged 55-70 years with active COVID-19. The CDR3 here is CASSPPPSGQGNTEAFF. In nucleotides, the CDR3 is TGCGCCAGCAGCCCACCCCCCTCGGGACAGGGGAACACTGAAGCTTTCTTT.